This T cell receptor (beta chain) is from a study of control samples from healthy donors and cancer patients (TCRdb year 2020). Including the terminal cysteine and phenylalanine, the CDR3 comprises 11 residues. Only the CDR3 DNA stays, 33 bases, in frame from base 1. Trimming takes 3 bases from V and 6 bases from J, and the germline ends sit 6 bases apart. CDR1 and CDR2, looked up from the germline V gene, are LGHNA and YNFKEQ. Library preparation was by the immunoSEQ multiplex PCR assay. Not all clones reach the TCRdb copy of this immuneACCESS table, which keeps in-frame sequences only. Checked studies attribute under half of the gap to unresolved V genes and leave the rest unexplained. The sample yields roughly 14,000 clones; 60% to 85% were counted once. The ten largest account for more than 15% of the sample. This clone came up a few times. Its antigen is not yet known. No qualities accompany the bases; no much larger clone lies one base away. Other DNA sequences in the sample encode the same CDR3.

This clonotype originated in a female donor with lung cancer. Sequenced sample: formalin-fixed, paraffin-embedded tissue. Recombination linked TRBV4-2 to TRBJ2-7; the D segment cannot be called with confidence. The CDR3 protein sequence reads: CASSQVGEQYF. The nucleotide sequence reads TGTGCCAGCAGCCAGGTGGGCGAGCAGTACTTC.